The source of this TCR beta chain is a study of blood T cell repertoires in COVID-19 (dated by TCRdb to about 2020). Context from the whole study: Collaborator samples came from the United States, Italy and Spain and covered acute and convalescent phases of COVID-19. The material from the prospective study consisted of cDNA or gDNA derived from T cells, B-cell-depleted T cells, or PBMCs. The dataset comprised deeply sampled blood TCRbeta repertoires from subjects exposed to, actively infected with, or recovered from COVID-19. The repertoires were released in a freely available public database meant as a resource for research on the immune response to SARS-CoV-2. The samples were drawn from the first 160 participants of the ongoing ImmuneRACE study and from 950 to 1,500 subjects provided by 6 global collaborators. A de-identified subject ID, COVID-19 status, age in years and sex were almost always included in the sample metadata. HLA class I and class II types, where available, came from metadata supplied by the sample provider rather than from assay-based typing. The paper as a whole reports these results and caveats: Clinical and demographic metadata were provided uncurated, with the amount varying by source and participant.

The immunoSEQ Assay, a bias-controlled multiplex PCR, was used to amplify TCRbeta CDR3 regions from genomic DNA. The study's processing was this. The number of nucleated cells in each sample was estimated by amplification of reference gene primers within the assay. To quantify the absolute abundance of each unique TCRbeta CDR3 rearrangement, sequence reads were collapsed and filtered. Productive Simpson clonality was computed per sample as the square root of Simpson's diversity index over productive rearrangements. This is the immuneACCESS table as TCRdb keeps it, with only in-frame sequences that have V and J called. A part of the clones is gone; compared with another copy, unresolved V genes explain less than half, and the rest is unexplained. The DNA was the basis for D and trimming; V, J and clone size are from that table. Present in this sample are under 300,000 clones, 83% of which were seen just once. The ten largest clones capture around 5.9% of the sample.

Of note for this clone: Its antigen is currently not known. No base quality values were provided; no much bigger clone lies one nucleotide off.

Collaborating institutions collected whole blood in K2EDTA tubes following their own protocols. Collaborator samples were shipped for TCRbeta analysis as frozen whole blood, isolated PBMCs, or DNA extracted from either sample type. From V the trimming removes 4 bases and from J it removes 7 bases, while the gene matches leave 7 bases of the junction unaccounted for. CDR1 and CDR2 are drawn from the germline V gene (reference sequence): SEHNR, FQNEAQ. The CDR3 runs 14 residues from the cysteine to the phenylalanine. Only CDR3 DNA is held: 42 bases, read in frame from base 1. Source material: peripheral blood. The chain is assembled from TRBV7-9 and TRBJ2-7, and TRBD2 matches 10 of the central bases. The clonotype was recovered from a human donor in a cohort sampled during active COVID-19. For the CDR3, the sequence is CASSSLAGVGEQYF. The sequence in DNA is TGTGCCAGCAGCTCCCTAGCGGGGGTAGGGGAGCAGTACTTC.